Shown below are 28 T cell receptor beta chains from a single sample sequenced in a study of T-cell reconstitution after alpha-beta-depleted transplantation in children. Preparing the TCRbeta library involved the use of unique molecular identifiers. From the PCR reads, TCRdb called clonotypes with MiXCR, one entry per CDR3 protein. The sample lists a few hundred thousand distinct CDR3 sequences, 25% to 30% occurring once. Sequences were derived from PBMCs, sampled before TCRalphabeta/CD19-depleted stem cell transplant. These receptor sequences come from a boy under three years old with Wiskott-Aldrich syndrome, due to receive a stem cell transplant.

The rearrangement links TRBV5-1 to TRBJ2-4; D call uncertain. Germline V gene lookup returns CDR1 SGHRS and CDR2 YFSETQ. Trimming stripped 3 bases from V and 0 bases from J, with 16 bases between. The length of the CDR3 is 17 residues. This chain's CDR3 is CASSYGRRPIAKNIQYF. In DNA form, the CDR3 reads TGCGCCAGCAGCTACGGACGACGACCCATAGCCAAAAACATTCAGTACTTC.

This clonotype turned up a few times. The CDR3 loop reads CSAKKGSPLPTDTQYF. Written as DNA, the CDR3 is TGCAGTGCTAAGAAAGGGAGTCCTTTACCCACAGATACGCAGTATTTT. V gene TRBV20-1 combines with J gene TRBJ2-3; D might be TRBD2 (5 bases). The V gene lost 4 bases and the J gene lost 2 bases, with 19 bases spanning the gap. The length of the CDR3 is 16 residues. From germline, CDR1 is DFQATT and CDR2 SNEGSKA (reference sequence).

This clonotype was counted only a few times. This chain links TRBV5-6 with TRBJ2-3, with D uncertain. The CDR3 runs to 15 residues. V was trimmed by 2 bases and J by 2 bases, leaving 12 bases between them. In germline, CDR1 is SGHDT, CDR2 YYEEEE. The CDR3 protein is CASSLLVRTTDTQYF. Written as DNA, the CDR3 is TGTGCCAGCAGCTTATTGGTCAGAACCACAGATACGCAGTATTTT.

This clonotype was detected a few times. This sequence joins TRBV5-1 and TRBJ2-3, with D possibly TRBD1 on 6 matching bases. From germline, CDR1 is SGHRS and CDR2 YFSETQ. The V and J ends lost 4 bases and 0 bases respectively, with 15 bases between them. The CDR3 spans 16 residues. The CDR3 region has the DNA TGCGCCAGCAGCATTCTCAGGGGCCAAAGCACAGATACGCAGTATTTT. This translates into CASSILRGQSTDTQYF.

In this sample, this clonotype turned up a few times. The chain couples TRBV12-3 or TRBV12-4 to TRBJ1-4; a possible D gene is TRBD1 (5 bases). V was cut by 5 bases and J by 11 bases, with 21 bases left in between. The CDR3 totals 15 residues. CDR3: CASSPQPGLDTKLFF. The CDR3 coding sequence is TGTGCCAGCAGTCCACAGCCGGGACTTGACACGAAACTGTTTTTT.

The chain couples TRBV28 to TRBJ2-7; a possible D gene is TRBD2 (6 bases). Germline loops: CDR1 MDHEN, CDR2 SYDVKM. Trimming took 3 bases from V and 5 from J, leaving 23 bases between them. This CDR3 region has 17 residues. The CDR3 DNA follows: TGTGCCAGCAGTTTCGGGGGATGGGGGAATGGGGAGGACGAGCAGTACTTC. Translated, it gives CASSFGGWGNGEDEQYF.

This clonotype was observed a few times. The chain employs TRBV10-1 and TRBJ2-5; 11 nucleotides agree with TRBD2. The V segment lost 6 bases and the J segment 3 bases; nucleotides outside the gene matches: 6. CDR3 length: 15 residues. Germline V gene sequence: CDR1 WNHNN, CDR2 SYGVQD (reference sequence). The CDR3 region has the DNA TGCGCCAGCAGCGACGGACTAGCGGGTGAAGAGACCCAGTACTTC. Its protein product is CASSDGLAGEETQYF.

The chain employs TRBV6-1 and TRBJ2-5, with 8 bases aligning to TRBD2. V shed 6 bases, J shed 4 bases, and the junction held 19 bases outside the gene matches. The CDR3 totals 18 residues. Germline-derived CDR1 and CDR2 are MNHNS and SASEGT. CDR3 protein: CASSLMGLAGWDSETQYF. CDR3 coding DNA: TGTGCCAGCAGCCTCATGGGGTTAGCGGGATGGGATTCAGAGACCCAGTACTTC.

This chain uses TRBV6-1 with TRBJ2-3; TRBD2 aligns across 10 bases. This CDR3 comprises 14 residues. From germline, CDR1 is MNHNS and CDR2 SASEGT. V shed 8 bases, J shed 4 bases, and the junction held 6 bases outside the gene matches. The CDR3 protein is CASELAGISDTQYF. Here the CDR3 DNA reads TGTGCCAGCGAACTAGCGGGAATTTCAGATACGCAGTATTTT.

For the CDR3, the DNA is TGCAGTGCTAGAGATAATCGGGACCTCTACGAGCAGTACTTC. This sequence encodes CSARDNRDLYEQYF. The chain is built from TRBV20-1 and TRBJ2-7; perhaps D is TRBD1 or TRBD2 (5 bases each). Trimming removed 0 bases at V and 3 bases at J, with 12 bases between. Germline CDR1 is DFQATT and CDR2 is SNEGSKA (reference sequence). This CDR3 contains 14 residues.

This clonotype was observed many times. The V call is TRBV19, the J call TRBJ2-1; possibly TRBD2 for D (6 bases). The CDR3 consists of 12 residues. V shed 5 bases and J shed 10 bases, with 12 bases lying between them. In germline, CDR1 is LNHDA, CDR2 SQIVND (reference sequence). In DNA, the CDR3 is TGTGCCAGTAGTCCCTTTGGACTAGAGCAGTTCTTC. Its translation is CASSPFGLEQFF.

This clonotype was counted between two and nine times. This rearrangement joins TRBV6-5 to TRBJ2-7; D remains unclear. The germline gives CDR1 MNHEY, CDR2 SVGAGI. CDR3 length: 12 amino acids. Trimming removed 5 bases at V and 7 bases at J, with 12 bases between. The CDR3 bases are TGTGCCAGCAGTGGGGTAACTGGGGAGCAGTACTTC. Protein sequence: CASSGVTGEQYF.

The chain combines TRBV20-1 with TRBJ1-5, with a weak D call TRBD1 (6 bases). Germline CDR1 DFQATT, CDR2 SNEGSKA (reference sequence). The CDR3 is 13 amino acids. Deletions cut 7 bases from V and 1 base from J, with 11 bases between. This CDR3 reads CSVRTGSNQPQHF. The CDR3 region has the DNA TGCAGTGTGCGAACAGGGAGCAATCAGCCCCAGCATTTT.

V and J are TRBV5-1 and TRBJ2-2, with 8 bases identical to TRBD2. The CDR3 has 17 residues. Germline assignment: CDR1 SGHRS and CDR2 YFSETQ. The V and J ends lost 0 bases and 6 bases, in that order; junction bases with no gene match: 10. CDR3 sequence: CASSLARAGVGAGELFF. In DNA, the CDR3 is TGCGCCAGCAGCTTGGCCAGAGCGGGAGTCGGGGCCGGGGAGCTGTTTTTT.

This clonotype was seen a handful of times. The chain recombines TRBV20-1 with TRBJ2-1, with D unclear. The V gene's germline CDR1 is DFQATT and CDR2 SNEGSKA (reference sequence). The CDR3 consists of 15 residues. V shed 5 bases and J shed 0 bases, with 14 bases lying between them. This CDR3 is CSAALLVGSYNEQFF. The DNA for the CDR3 is TGCAGTGCTGCGCTGCTTGTGGGCTCCTACAATGAGCAGTTCTTC.

In this sample, this clonotype turned up a few times. The chain employs TRBV20-1 and TRBJ2-3; TRBD2 agrees at 13 bases. Trimming took 4 bases from V and 4 from J; bases not matched to a gene: 17. From germline, CDR1 is DFQATT and CDR2 SNEGSKA (reference sequence). The CDR3 totals 19 residues. The CDR3 sequence is CSATTSGRALTIDSDTQYF. CDR3 nucleotide sequence: TGCAGTGCTACAACTAGCGGGAGGGCCTTAACGATCGATTCAGATACGCAGTATTTT.

This clonotype was seen only a few times. The chain is built from TRBV6-4 and TRBJ2-1, with TRBD1 matching over 7 bases. Germline loops: CDR1 MRHNA, CDR2 SNTAGT. There are 13 residues in the CDR3. V trimming: 4 bases; J trimming: 8 bases; junction bases outside the gene matches: 5. The DNA of the CDR3 is TGTGCCAGCAGTGTACGGACAGGCCATGAGCAGTTCTTC. Amino acids: CASSVRTGHEQFF.

This clonotype was seen only a few times. The rearrangement uses TRBV25-1 and TRBJ2-5, with D perhaps TRBD1 or TRBD2 (6 bases each). The CDR3 sequence is 15 residues long. In germline, CDR1 is MGHDK, CDR2 SYGVNS. The V end was cut by 4 bases, the J end by 5 bases, with 17 bases between. The CDR3 loop is CASSVLYGGGETQYF. The CDR3 DNA is TGTGCCAGCAGTGTTTTATACGGGGGCGGGGAGACCCAGTACTTC. The full variable domain, rest sourced from reference TRBV25-1 and TRBJ2-5, is EADIYQTPRYLVIGTGKKITLECSQTMGHDKMYWYQQDPGMELHLIHYSYGVNSTEKGDLSSESTVSRIRTEHFPLTLESARPSHTSQYLCASSVLYGGGETQYFGPGTRLLVL.

V and J are TRBV4-1 and TRBJ2-3, with 7 bases that match TRBD2. CDR1 is MGHRA, CDR2 YSYEKL, per germline. With 0 bases clipped from V and 5 bases from J, the junction kept 8 bases outside the gene matches. The CDR3 contains 16 residues. The chain's CDR3 is CASSQDGGSRRDTQYF. The CDR3 DNA sequence: TGCGCCAGCAGCCAAGATGGCGGGAGTCGGAGAGATACGCAGTATTTT.

The table lists this clonotype with a few counts. The chain recombines TRBV30 with TRBJ2-7; D may be TRBD2 (6 bases). CDR1 is GTSNPN and CDR2 is SVGIG in the germline V gene (reference sequence). The CDR3 runs 16 residues. V lost 0 bases and J 4 bases, leaving 19 bases between the germline ends. The CDR3 bases are TGTGCCTGGAGTGTAATGATGAGCAGGGCGGGATACGAGCAGTACTTC. Encoded protein: CAWSVMMSRAGYEQYF.

This chain uses TRBV15 with TRBJ2-2; no firm D call. The length of the CDR3 is 16 residues. CDR1 LNHNV and CDR2 YYDKDF come from the germline V gene (reference sequence). V was trimmed by 4 bases and J by 1 base, leaving 13 bases between them. The CDR3 coding sequence is TGTGCCACCAGCATTGACCGAAGCGAGAACACCGGGGAGCTGTTTTTT. It yields the protein CATSIDRSENTGELFF.

V and J are TRBV7-9 and TRBJ2-7; perhaps TRBD1 as D (8 bases). V lost 3 bases, J lost 8 bases, and 17 bases lay in between. The CDR3 totals 14 residues. CDR1 and CDR2 from the germline V gene are SEHNR and FQNEAQ (reference sequence). The CDR3: CASSFQGAGDKQYF. As DNA, the CDR3 is TGTGCCAGCAGCTTTCAGGGGGCGGGGGATAAGCAGTACTTC.

This clonotype was seen a few times. The chain is built from TRBV3-1 and TRBJ2-3; D might be TRBD2 (6 bases). V was shortened by 6 bases and J by 3 bases, with 19 bases between the two germline ends. Looked up from germline, CDR1 is LGHDT and CDR2 is YNNKEL (reference sequence). The CDR3 is 16 amino acids. The DNA for the CDR3 is TGTGCCAGCAGGACGACTTTTGGCGGGATTACAGATACGCAGTATTTT. Translation gives CASRTTFGGITDTQYF.

This clonotype was picked up a small number of times. The chain carries TRBV5-1 and TRBJ2-7, with 7 bases lining up with TRBD1. This CDR3 is 13 amino acids long. Germline-derived CDR1 and CDR2 are SGHRS and YFSETQ. Trimming cost V 5 bases and J 3 bases; bases outside gene matches: 5. The CDR3 DNA is TGCGCCAGCAGTTTGACAGGGAACTACGAGCAGTACTTC. It specifies CASSLTGNYEQYF. The whole variable domain, filled in from reference TRBV5-1 and TRBJ2-7, reads KAGVTQTPRYLIKTRGQQVTLSCSPISGHRSVSWYQQTPGQGLQFLFEYFSETQRNKGNFPGRFSGRQFSNSRSEMNVSTLELGDSALYLCASSLTGNYEQYFGPGTRLTVT.

This chain connects TRBV2 to TRBJ2-5, with 13 positions matching TRBD2. The CDR3 sequence is 18 residues long. V lost 5 bases and J lost 5; bases outside the gene matches: 14. Germline lookup yields CDR1 SNHLY and CDR2 FYNNEI. This CDR3 is CASSNAAGTSGIWETQYF. CDR3 nucleotide sequence: TGTGCCAGCAGTAACGCCGCCGGGACTAGCGGGATCTGGGAGACCCAGTACTTC.

The chain couples TRBV12-3 or TRBV12-4 to TRBJ2-5, with 8 bases matching TRBD1. Losses at the gene ends were 5 bases for V and 5 bases for J; bases not matched to a gene: 13. The CDR3 consists of 16 residues. CDR3 coding DNA: TGTGCCAGCAGTCTCGCACCGGACAGGGAGATCGAGACCCAGTACTTC. This codes for CASSLAPDREIETQYF.

The rearrangement links TRBV7-3 to TRBJ2-3, with 13 bases identical to TRBD2. The CDR3 is made up of 18 amino acids. Germline values: CDR1 SGHTA, CDR2 FQGTGA. V gave up 0 bases and J gave up 3 bases; unmatched junction bases: 6. CDR3 bases: TGTGCCAGCAGCTTAACAAGGACTAGCGGGAGTAAAACAGATACGCAGTATTTT. Its protein product is CASSLTRTSGSKTDTQYF. Drawing the rest from reference TRBV7-3 and TRBJ2-3, the complete variable domain is GAGVSQTPSNKVTEKGKYVELRCDPISGHTALYWYRQSLGQGPEFLIYFQGTGAADDSGLPNDRFFAVRPEGSVSTLKIQRTERGDSAVYLCASSLTRTSGSKTDTQYFGPGTRLTVL.

This clonotype was seen more than once but under ten times. The rearrangement links TRBV27 to TRBJ1-4, with D possibly matching TRBD1 (5 bases). Looked up from germline, CDR1 is MNHEY and CDR2 is SMNVEV (reference sequence). This CDR3 has 17 amino acids. V shed 6 bases and J shed 4 bases, with 21 bases lying between them. The CDR3, as DNA: TGTGCCAGCAGACCCCCCGACAGTGTTGGACTTAATGAAAAACTGTTTTTT. Amino acid sequence: CASRPPDSVGLNEKLFF.